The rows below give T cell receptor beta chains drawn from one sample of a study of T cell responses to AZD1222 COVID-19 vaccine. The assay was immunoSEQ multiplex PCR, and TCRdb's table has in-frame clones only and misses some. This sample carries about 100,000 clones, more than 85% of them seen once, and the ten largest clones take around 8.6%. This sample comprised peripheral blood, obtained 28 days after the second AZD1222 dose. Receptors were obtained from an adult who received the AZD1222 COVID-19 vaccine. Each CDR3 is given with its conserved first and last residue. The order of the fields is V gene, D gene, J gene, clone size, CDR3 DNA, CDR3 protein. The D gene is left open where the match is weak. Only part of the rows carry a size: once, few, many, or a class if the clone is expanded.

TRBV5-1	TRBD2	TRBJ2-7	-	TGCGCCAGCAGCTTGGCCCCTAGCGGGGGGACCCCCTACGAGCAGTACTTC	CASSLAPSGGTPYEQYF
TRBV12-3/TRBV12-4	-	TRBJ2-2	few	TGTGCCAGCAGTTTACTCGACACCGGGGAGCTGTTTTTT	CASSLLDTGELFF
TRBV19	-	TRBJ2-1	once	TGTGCCACCTCGTTATCGAGGAACAATGAGCAGTTCTTC	CATSLSRNNEQFF
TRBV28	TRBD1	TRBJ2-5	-	TGTGCCAGCAGTCGGGACAGGGGGCGCGGAGAGACCCAGTACTTC	CASSRDRGRGETQYF
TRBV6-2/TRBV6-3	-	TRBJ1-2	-	TGTGCCAGCAGTACGGTCGGCCGCAGGGATGGCTACACCTTC	CASSTVGRRDGYTF
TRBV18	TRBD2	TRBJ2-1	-	TGTGCCAGCTCCCCCGATACTAGCGGCCATACGCAGTTCTTC	CASSPDTSGHTQFF
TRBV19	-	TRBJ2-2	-	TGTGCCACGAGACGCGGGAACACCGGGGAGCTGTTTTTT	CATRRGNTGELFF
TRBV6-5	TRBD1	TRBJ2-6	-	TGTGCCAGCAGCAGCCAGGGGGCCGGGGCCAACGTCCTGACTTTC	CASSSQGAGANVLTF
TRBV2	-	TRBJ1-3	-	TGTGCCAGCAGTGAAACCCGGGGCCCCAGAAACACCATATATTTT	CASSETRGPRNTIYF
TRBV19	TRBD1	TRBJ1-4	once	TGTGCCAGTAGTCACCACAGGGGCGAGGAAAAACTGTTTTTT	CASSHHRGEEKLFF
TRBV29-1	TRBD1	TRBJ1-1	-	TGCAGCGTTGATCCCTATAACAGGGGGCTTAATGAAGCTTTCTTT	CSVDPYNRGLNEAFF
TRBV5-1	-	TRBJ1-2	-	TGCGCCAGCCGCCCCCTAAGCGGGGTCTATGGCTACACCTTC	CASRPLSGVYGYTF
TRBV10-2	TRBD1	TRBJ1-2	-	TGCGCCAGCAGTGAGGCCCGACAGGGTATCTATGGCTACACCTTC	CASSEARQGIYGYTF
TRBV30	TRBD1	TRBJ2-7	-	TGTGCCTGGGCCCGTCCGGGACAGGGCCACGAGCAGTACTTC	CAWARPGQGHEQYF
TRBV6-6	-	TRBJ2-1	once	TGTGCCAGCAGTCCCTTGGGGGGGCGGAACTCCTACAATGAGCAGTTCTTC	CASSPLGGRNSYNEQFF
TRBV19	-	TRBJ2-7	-	TGTGCCAGTAGGGGACTGGGGATGGGCGAGCAGTACTTC	CASRGLGMGEQYF
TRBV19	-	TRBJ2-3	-	TGTGCCAGTAGTCCCTCCCCCCAGGGTTCGTCCGATACGCAGTATTTT	CASSPSPQGSSDTQYF
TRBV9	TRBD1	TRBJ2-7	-	TGTGCCAGCAGCGTTTGGGACAGGGGACCCTCCTACGAGCAGTACTTC	CASSVWDRGPSYEQYF
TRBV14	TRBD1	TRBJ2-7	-	TGTGCCAGCAGTCGGGGACAGGGGGCATCTTACGAGCAGTACTTC	CASSRGQGASYEQYF
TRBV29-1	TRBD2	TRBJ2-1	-	TGCAGCGTTGACTCCGGGACTAGCGGGCGAAACCCCTACAATGAGCAGTTCTTC	CSVDSGTSGRNPYNEQFF
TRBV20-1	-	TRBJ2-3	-	TGCAGTACGGACCCCACAGATACGCAGTATTTT	CSTDPTDTQYF
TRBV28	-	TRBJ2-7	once	TGTGCCAGCAGTAAACTGGCCGACGAGCAGTACTTC	CASSKLADEQYF
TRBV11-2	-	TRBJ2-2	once	TGTGCCAGCAGCTTAGCTAGACTAGCGAACACCGGGGAGCTGTTTTTT	CASSLARLANTGELFF
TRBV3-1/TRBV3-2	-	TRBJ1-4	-	TGTGCCAGCAGCCAAAACATATTTAACAGTAATGAAAAACTGTTTTTT	CASSQNIFNSNEKLFF
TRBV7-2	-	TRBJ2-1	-	TGTGCCAGCACCCGCGGCCCCTACTACAATGAGCAGTTCTTC	CASTRGPYYNEQFF
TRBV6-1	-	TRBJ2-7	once	TGTGCCAGCAGTCTAGGGCGGTACGAGCAGTACTTC	CASSLGRYEQYF
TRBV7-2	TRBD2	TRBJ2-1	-	TGTGCCAGCAGCTTAGCGGCGGCTAGCGGACTCAATGAGCAGTTCTTC	CASSLAAASGLNEQFF
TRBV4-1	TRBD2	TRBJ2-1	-	TGCGCCAGCAGCCTTCCAGGGACTAGCAGATACAATGAGCAGTTCTTC	CASSLPGTSRYNEQFF
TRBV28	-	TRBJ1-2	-	TGTGCCAGCAGACCGTCTAGAGACTATGGCTACACCTTC	CASRPSRDYGYTF
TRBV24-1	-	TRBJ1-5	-	TGTGCCACCTGGTCAGGGAACCACAATCAGCCCCAGCATTTT	CATWSGNHNQPQHF
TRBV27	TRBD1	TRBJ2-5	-	TGTGCCAGCAGTTTACGGACAGGGGAGACCCAGTACTTC	CASSLRTGETQYF
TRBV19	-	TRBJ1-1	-	TGTGCCAGTAGTATAGGGATGAACACTGAAGCTTTCTTT	CASSIGMNTEAFF
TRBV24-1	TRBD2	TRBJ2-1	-	TGTGCCACCAGTGACATAGCGGGAAGCACCTACAATGAGCAGTTCTTC	CATSDIAGSTYNEQFF
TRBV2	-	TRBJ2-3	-	TGTGCCACAGCGACAGGCGGGGGCACAGATACGCAGTATTTT	CATATGGGTDTQYF
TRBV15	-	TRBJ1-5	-	TGTGCCACCAGCAGAGATTTGAGTAAGGGTAGCAATCAGCCCCAGCATTTT	CATSRDLSKGSNQPQHF
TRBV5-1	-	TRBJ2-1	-	TGCGCCAGCAGCTTAACGGGAGTCTCTAATGGTGAGCAGTTCTTC	CASSLTGVSNGEQFF
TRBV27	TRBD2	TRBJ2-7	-	TGTGCCAGCAGTCCCCCAGGGAGGGAGAAGTACGAGCAGTACTTC	CASSPPGREKYEQYF
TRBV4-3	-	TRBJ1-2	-	TGCGCCAGCAGCCAAGATCAAGGGGGATCAGTGGGCTACACCTTC	CASSQDQGGSVGYTF
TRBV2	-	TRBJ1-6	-	TGTGCCAACCAGAGGGACTATAATTCACCCCTCCACTTT	CANQRDYNSPLHF